Below are 3 T cell receptor beta chains sequenced from a single sample in a study of T-cell reconstitution after alpha-beta-depleted transplantation in children. Construction of the TCRbeta library involved unique molecular identifiers. Using its own MiXCR run on the PCR reads, TCRdb lists one record per CDR3 protein. This table holds 25,000 or so distinct CDR3 sequences, roughly a sixth found once. The material was PBMCs, mostly from graft donor cells, obtained 60 days after TCRalphabeta/CD19-depleted stem cell transplant. These receptor sequences come from a male patient between 2 and 10 years old who had a stem cell transplant for acute lymphoblastic leukemia, so the T cells may come from the graft donor.

The rearrangement links TRBV28 to TRBJ2-1; D is uncertain. The V end lost 2 bases, the J end lost 4 bases, and 15 bases lay between the germline ends. This CDR3 has 16 residues. Germline V gene lookup returns CDR1 MDHEN and CDR2 SYDVKM. The DNA of the CDR3 is TGTGCCAGCAGTTTACCTCCGTTCGAGCCTTACAATGAGCAGTTCTTC. The encoded protein is CASSLPPFEPYNEQFF.

The chain couples TRBV5-1 to TRBJ2-6, with D hard to call. The CDR3 contains 13 residues. V was shortened by 4 bases and J by 0 bases, with 2 bases between the two germline ends. CDR1 is SGHRS and CDR2 is YFSETQ in the germline V gene. DNA for the CDR3: TGCGCCAGCAGCGGCTCTGGGGCCAACGTCCTGACTTTC. It is translated as CASSGSGANVLTF.

This clonotype has more than one count but fewer than ten. The chain is built from TRBV7-2 and TRBJ1-5, with 9 bases matching TRBD1. The trim removed 4 bases at V and 4 bases at J, leaving 8 bases unmatched. This CDR3 is 16 amino acids long. Germline lookup yields CDR1 SGHTA and CDR2 FQGNSA. Written as DNA, the CDR3 is TGTGCCAGCAGCTGGAGGGCACAGGGGGCTAATCAGCCCCAGCATTTT. Translating gives CASSWRAQGANQPQHF. Filled out from reference TRBV7-2 and TRBJ1-5, the complete variable domain reads GAGVSQSPSNKVTEKGKDVELRCDPISGHTALYWYRQSLGQGLEFLIYFQGNSAPDKSGLPSDRFSAERTGGSVSTLTIQRTQQEDSAVYLCASSWRAQGANQPQHFGDGTRLSIL.